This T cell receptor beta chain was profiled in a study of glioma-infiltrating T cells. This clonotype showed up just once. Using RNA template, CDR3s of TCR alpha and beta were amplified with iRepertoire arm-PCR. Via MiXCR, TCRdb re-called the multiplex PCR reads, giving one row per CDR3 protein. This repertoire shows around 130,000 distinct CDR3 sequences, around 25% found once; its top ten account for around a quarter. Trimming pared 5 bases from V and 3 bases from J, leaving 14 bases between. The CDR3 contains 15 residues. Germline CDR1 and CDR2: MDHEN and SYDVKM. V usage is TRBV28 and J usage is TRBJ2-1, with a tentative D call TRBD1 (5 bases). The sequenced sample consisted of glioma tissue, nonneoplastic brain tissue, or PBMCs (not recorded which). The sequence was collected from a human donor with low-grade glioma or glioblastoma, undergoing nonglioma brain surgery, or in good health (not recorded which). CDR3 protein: CASSDQGKNYNEQFF. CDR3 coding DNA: TGTGCCAGCAGTGACCAGGGTAAGAACTACAATGAGCAGTTCTTC.